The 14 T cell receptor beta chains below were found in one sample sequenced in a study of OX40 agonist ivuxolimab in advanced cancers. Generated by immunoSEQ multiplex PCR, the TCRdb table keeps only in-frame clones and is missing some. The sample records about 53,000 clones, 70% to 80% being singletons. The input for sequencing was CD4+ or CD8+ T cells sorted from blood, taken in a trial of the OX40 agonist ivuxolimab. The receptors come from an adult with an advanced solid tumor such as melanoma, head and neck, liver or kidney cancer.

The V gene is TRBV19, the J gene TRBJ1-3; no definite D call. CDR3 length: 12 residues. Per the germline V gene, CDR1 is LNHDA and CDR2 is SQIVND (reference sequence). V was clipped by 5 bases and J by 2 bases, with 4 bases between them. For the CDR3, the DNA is TGTGCCAGTAGTGCAACTGGAAACACCATATATTTT. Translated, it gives CASSATGNTIYF.

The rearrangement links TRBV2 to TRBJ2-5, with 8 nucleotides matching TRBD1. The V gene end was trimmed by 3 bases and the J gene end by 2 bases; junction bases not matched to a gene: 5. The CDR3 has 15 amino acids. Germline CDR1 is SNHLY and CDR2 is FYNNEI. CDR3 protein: CASSEDRVGQETQYF. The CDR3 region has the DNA TGTGCCAGCAGTGAGGACAGGGTTGGGCAAGAGACCCAGTACTTC.

For the CDR3, the DNA is TGTGCCAGTCGGCCGACAGGGAGATACGAGCAGTACTTC. Translation: CASRPTGRYEQYF. The chain joins TRBV6-5 to TRBJ2-7; TRBD1 matches 7 bases. J was trimmed by 4 bases and V by 9 bases; bases with no gene match: 9. Germline lookup yields CDR1 MNHEY and CDR2 SVGAGI. This CDR3 comprises 13 residues.

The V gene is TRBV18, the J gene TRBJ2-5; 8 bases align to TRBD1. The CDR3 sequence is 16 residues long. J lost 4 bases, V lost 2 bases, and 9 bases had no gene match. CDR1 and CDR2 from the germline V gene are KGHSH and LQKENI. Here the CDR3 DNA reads TGTGCCAGCTCACCATCGAGCGTACAGGGGGGAGAGACCCAGTACTTC. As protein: CASSPSSVQGGETQYF. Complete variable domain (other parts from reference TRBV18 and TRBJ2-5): NAGVMQNPRHLVRRRGQEARLRCSPMKGHSHVYWYRQLPEEGLKFMVYLQKENIIDESGMPKERFSAEFPKEGPSILRIQQVVRGDSAAYFCASSPSSVQGGETQYFGPGTRLLVL.

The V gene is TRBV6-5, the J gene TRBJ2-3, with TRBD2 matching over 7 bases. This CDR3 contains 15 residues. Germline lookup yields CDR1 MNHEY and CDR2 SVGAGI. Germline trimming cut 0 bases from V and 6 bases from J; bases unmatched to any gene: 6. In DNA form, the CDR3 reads TGTGCCAGCAGTTACTCGATACACGGGGGGGATACGCAGTATTTT. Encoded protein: CASSYSIHGGDTQYF.

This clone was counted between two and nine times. DNA for the CDR3: TGTGCCAGCTCACCACCGGGCAGGCCTTACGAGCAGTACTTC. Its protein product is CASSPPGRPYEQYF. This chain joins TRBV18 and TRBJ2-7; no clear D gene. Trimming pared 0 bases from V and 4 bases from J, leaving 10 bases between. The CDR3 consists of 14 residues. The germline V gene encodes CDR1 KGHSH and CDR2 LQKENI.

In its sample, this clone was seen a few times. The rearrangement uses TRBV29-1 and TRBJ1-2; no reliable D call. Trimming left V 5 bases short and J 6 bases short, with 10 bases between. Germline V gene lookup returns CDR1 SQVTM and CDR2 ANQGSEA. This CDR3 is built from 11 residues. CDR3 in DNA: TGCAGCGTTCGTCTTTATAATGGCTACACCTTC. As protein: CSVRLYNGYTF.

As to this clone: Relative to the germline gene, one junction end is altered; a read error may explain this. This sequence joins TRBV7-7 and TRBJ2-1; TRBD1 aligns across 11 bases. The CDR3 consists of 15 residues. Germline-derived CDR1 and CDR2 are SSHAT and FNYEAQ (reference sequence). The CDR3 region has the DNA TGTGCTAGCAGCCGGGGACAGGGGGAGTGGAATGAGCAGTTCTTC. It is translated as CASSRGQGEWNEQFF.

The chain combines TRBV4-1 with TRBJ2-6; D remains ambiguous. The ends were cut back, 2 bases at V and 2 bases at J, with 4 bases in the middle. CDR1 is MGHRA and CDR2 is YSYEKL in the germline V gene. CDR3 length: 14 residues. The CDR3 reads CASSQIPGANVLTF. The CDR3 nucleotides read TGCGCCAGCAGCCAAATCCCTGGGGCCAACGTCCTGACTTTC.

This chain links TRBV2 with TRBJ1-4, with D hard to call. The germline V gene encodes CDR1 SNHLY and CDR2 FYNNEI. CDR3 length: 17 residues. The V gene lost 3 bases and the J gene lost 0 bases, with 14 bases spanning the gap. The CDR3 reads CASSDFIGRTTNEKLFF. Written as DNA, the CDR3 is TGTGCCAGCAGTGATTTCATAGGGAGAACAACTAATGAAAAACTGTTTTTT.

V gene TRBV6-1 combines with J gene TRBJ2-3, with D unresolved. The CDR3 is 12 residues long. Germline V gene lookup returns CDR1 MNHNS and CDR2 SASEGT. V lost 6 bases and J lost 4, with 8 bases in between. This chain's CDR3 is CASSHIADTQYF. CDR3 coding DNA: TGTGCCAGCAGCCATATCGCAGATACGCAGTATTTT.

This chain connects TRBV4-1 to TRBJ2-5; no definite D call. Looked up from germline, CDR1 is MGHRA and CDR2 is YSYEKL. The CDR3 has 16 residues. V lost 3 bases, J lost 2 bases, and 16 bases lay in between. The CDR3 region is CASSQTSGRKQETQYF. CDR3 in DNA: TGCGCCAGCAGCCAGACCTCCGGACGGAAACAAGAGACCCAGTACTTC.

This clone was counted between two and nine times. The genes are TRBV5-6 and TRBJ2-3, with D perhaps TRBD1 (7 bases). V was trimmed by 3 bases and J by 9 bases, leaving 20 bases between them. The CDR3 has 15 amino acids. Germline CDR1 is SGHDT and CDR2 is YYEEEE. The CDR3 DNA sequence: TGTGCCAGCAGCTCGGACAGGCCCTCTGGGAGGACGCAGTATTTT. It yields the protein CASSSDRPSGRTQYF.

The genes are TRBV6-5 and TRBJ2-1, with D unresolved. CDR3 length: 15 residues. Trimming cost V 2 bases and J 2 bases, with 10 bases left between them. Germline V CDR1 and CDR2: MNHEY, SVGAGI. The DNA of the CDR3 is TGTGCCAGCAGTTACCGGGCGGCCGCCTACAATGAGCAGTTCTTC. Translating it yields CASSYRAAAYNEQFF.